This TCR beta chain appears in the sequencing data of a study of early T cells in non-severe SARS-CoV-2 infection. Overall study context: It was bulk RNA from unsorted whole blood that was sequenced, and the chains were unpaired.

V was cut by 5 bases and J by 11 bases, with 11 bases left in between. Germline V CDR1 and CDR2: SNHLY, FYNNEI. This CDR3 comprises 11 residues. On this clonotype itself: Its antigen is unknown.

Whole-study results and caveats: VDJdb matching, biased toward anti-spike CD8 responses, missed private and CD4 specificities.

As part of library construction, unique molecular identifiers were attached to individual cDNA molecules. Each CDR3 protein gets one entry after TCRdb re-called the 5' RACE reads with MiXCR. The table includes tens of thousands of distinct CDR3 sequences, 10% to 15% detected once. This chain links TRBV2 with TRBJ2-3; tentative D call: TRBD2 (5 bases). The clonotype was recovered from an adult who was a healthcare worker with PCR-confirmed SARS-CoV-2 infection or an uninfected control (not recorded which). Input material: whole blood. DNA of the CDR3: TGTGCCAGCAGTCCTCCGGGAATGCAGTATTTT. This encodes CASSPPGMQYF.